This entry lists 8 T cell receptor beta chains sequenced from one sample in a study of T cells in pancreatic ductal adenocarcinoma. No neoadjuvant therapy was given to the selected pancreatic ductal adenocarcinoma patients before their surgery. Assay: immunoSEQ multiplex PCR; the TCRdb copy retains only in-frame clones and omits some. The sample includes approximately 18,000 clones, roughly 90% of them seen just once. Sequenced: PBMCs. Receptor source: a human donor with pancreatic ductal adenocarcinoma.

The V gene is TRBV30, the J gene TRBJ1-5; 12 bases are a match to TRBD1. Germline CDR1 reads GTSNPN; CDR2 reads SVGIG (reference sequence). Trimming took 3 bases from V and 7 from J; bases not matched to a gene: 10. This CDR3 is 16 amino acids long. The CDR3 DNA sequence: TGTGCCTGGAGAGAGCCGGGACAGGGGGCAGGCCAGCCCCAGCATTTT. This gives the protein CAWREPGQGAGQPQHF.

The rearrangement joins TRBV5-5 to TRBJ1-4, with TRBD1 identical over 7 bases. This CDR3 has 14 residues. Germline assignment: CDR1 SGHKS and CDR2 YYEKEE (reference sequence). Germline trimming cut 0 bases from V and 4 bases from J; bases unmatched to any gene: 0. CDR3 protein: CASSLDRGNEKLFF. CDR3 coding DNA: TGTGCCAGCAGCTTGGACAGGGGTAATGAAAAACTGTTTTTT.

The chain carries TRBV27 and TRBJ2-7; 10 bases are shared with TRBD2. V gave up 0 bases and J gave up 3 bases; unmatched junction bases: 2. Per germline, CDR1 MNHEY and CDR2 SMNVEV (reference sequence). The CDR3 consists of 15 residues. CDR3 sequence reads: CASSLSSGGDYEQYF. The CDR3 coding sequence is TGTGCCAGCAGTTTATCAAGCGGGGGGGACTACGAGCAGTACTTC.

DNA of the CDR3: TGTGCCTGGAGAACCACAGGGGCCGATACGCAGTATTTT. Its protein is CAWRTTGADTQYF. This chain joins TRBV30 and TRBJ2-3; 7 bases fit TRBD1. With V trimmed by 3 bases and J by 6 bases, 6 bases remained unmatched. CDR3 length equals 13 residues. In germline, CDR1 is GTSNPN, CDR2 SVGIG (reference sequence).

The chain couples TRBV15 to TRBJ1-1, with D unclear. Germline-derived CDR1 and CDR2 are LNHNV and YYDKDF (reference sequence). V dropped 0 bases and J dropped 0 bases, with 8 bases sitting between them. There are 15 residues in the CDR3. CDR3 DNA: TGTGCCACCAGCAGAGAGGGCAGCTTGAACACTGAAGCTTTCTTT. Its protein product is CATSREGSLNTEAFF.

The chain combines TRBV21-1 with TRBJ1-5. TRBV21-1 constitutes a pseudogene. The CDR3 loop spans 14 amino acids. The CDR3 DNA reads as TGTGCCAGCAGCTGGGGGGGGAGGAATCAGCCCCAGCATTTT. Protein sequence: CASSWGGRNQPQHF.

This rearrangement joins TRBV4-1 to TRBJ2-3; perhaps TRBD2 as D (7 bases). Germline V gene data show CDR1 as MGHRA and CDR2 as YSYEKL. Trimming took 0 bases from V and 2 from J, leaving 12 bases between them. The CDR3 has 16 residues. In DNA, the CDR3 is TGCGCCAGCAGCCAAGACGGGGGGCCCTTCACAGATACGCAGTATTTT. As protein: CASSQDGGPFTDTQYF.

This clone was detected only once. V gene TRBV4-2 combines with J gene TRBJ1-6, with a tentative D call TRBD1 (5 bases). The CDR3 sequence is 15 residues long. Trimming stripped 2 bases from V and 6 bases from J, with 11 bases between. Germline-derived CDR1 and CDR2 are LGHNA and YNFKEQ. The CDR3: CASSQKGGTNSPLHF. CDR3 coding DNA: TGTGCCAGCAGCCAAAAAGGAGGGACTAATTCACCCCTCCACTTT.